These 32 T cell receptor beta chains were all obtained from the same sample, sequenced in a study of Ad26.COV2.S vaccination and SARS-CoV-2 variants. Treatment denoted: around 19 received Ad26.COV2.S at low or high dose, single or two shots; about 5 received placebo; per-sample allocation not given. The samples date from day 63 after the first vaccine or placebo injection. Sequencing was performed with immunoSEQ multiplex PCR; in TCRdb, only in-frame clones are kept and a portion is missing. The top ten hold under 4% of the sample, which has roughly 270,000 clones, around 87% seen once. Sequenced material: peripheral blood, taken in a trial of Ad26.COV2.S vaccine versus placebo. These receptors all stem from a person between 18 and 65 years old who received the Ad26.COV2.S COVID-19 vaccine or a placebo.

The rearrangement uses TRBV19 and TRBJ2-5, with D uncertain. V shed 1 base and J shed 4 bases, with 10 bases lying between them. Germline CDR1 and CDR2: LNHDA and SQIVND (reference sequence). The CDR3 has 14 amino acids. CDR3 in DNA: TGTGCCAGTAGTATAGGAGGTAGTAGAGAGACCCAGTACTTC. Translating it yields CASSIGGSRETQYF.

About this clone: Within the sample, other DNA sequences also encode this same CDR3. This sequence joins TRBV11-2 and TRBJ2-7; a possible D gene is TRBD2 (6 bases). CDR3 length: 13 amino acids. The germline V gene encodes CDR1 SGHAT and CDR2 FQNNGV. Trimming removed 1 base at V and 5 bases at J, with 9 bases between. The CDR3 sequence: CASSLGTGDEQYF. DNA for the CDR3: TGTGCCAGCAGCTTAGGTACGGGGGACGAGCAGTACTTC.

This chain uses TRBV5-1 with TRBJ1-4, with 8 bases fitting TRBD1. This CDR3 has 16 amino acids. J was trimmed by 4 bases and V by 1 base; bases with no gene match: 6. Germline values: CDR1 SGHRS, CDR2 YFSETQ. Written as DNA, the CDR3 is TGCGCCAGCAGCTTGCCAAACAGGGGGGGTAATGAAAAACTGTTTTTT. This sequence encodes CASSLPNRGGNEKLFF.

This clone is a singleton in its sample. The chain employs TRBV6-5 and TRBJ2-1, with 8 bases matching TRBD2. The CDR3 runs to 14 residues. The J segment lost 6 bases and the V segment lost 6 bases, leaving 7 bases of the junction unmatched. Germline V gene sequence: CDR1 MNHEY, CDR2 SVGAGI. In DNA, the CDR3 is TGTGCCAGCAGCCCCGGGACTAGACCCAATGAGCAGTTCTTC. Translated: CASSPGTRPNEQFF.

V is TRBV5-1 and J is TRBJ1-3, with D unresolved. V lost 0 bases to trimming and J lost 1 base, with 14 bases between them. The germline V gene has CDR1 SGHRS and CDR2 YFSETQ. This CDR3 is 17 amino acids long. CDR3 in amino acids: CASSLVGPVASGNTIYF. The CDR3 region has the DNA TGCGCCAGCAGCTTGGTGGGTCCGGTGGCATCTGGAAACACCATATATTTT.

The chain joins TRBV29-1 to TRBJ1-2; 11 nucleotides line up with TRBD1. The germline V gene encodes CDR1 SQVTM and CDR2 ANQGSEA. The CDR3 runs to 14 residues. V lost 7 bases and J lost 4; bases outside the gene matches: 8. This CDR3 is CSATGQGASYGYTF. DNA for the CDR3: TGCAGCGCCACTGGACAGGGGGCAAGCTATGGCTACACCTTC.

The chain employs TRBV5-8 and TRBJ2-3; weak D call: TRBD2 (5 bases). V was trimmed by 0 bases and J by 4 bases, leaving 15 bases between them. The CDR3 totals 16 residues. Germline V gene data show CDR1 as SGHTS and CDR2 as YDEGEE. CDR3 nucleotides: TGTGCCAGCAGCTTGGCCAAGGCTAGCTATTCAGATACGCAGTATTTT. Protein: CASSLAKASYSDTQYF.

The chain couples TRBV4-3 to TRBJ1-3; D unresolved. Trimming cost V 4 bases and J 0 bases, with 10 bases left between them. Germline V CDR1 and CDR2: LGHNA, YSLEER. The CDR3 consists of 15 residues. CDR3 in DNA: TGCGCCAGCAGCCCCGCAGTTTTCTCTGGAAACACCATATATTTT. Its translation: CASSPAVFSGNTIYF.

The chain is built from TRBV10-3 and TRBJ2-5; 9 bases are a match to TRBD1. The length of the CDR3 is 14 residues. V was pared by 7 bases and J by 2 bases, with 5 bases of the junction left unmatched. CDR1 and CDR2 (germline): ENHRY, SYGVKD. The CDR3 loop reads CAITRGTGQETQYF. DNA of the CDR3: TGTGCCATCACCCGCGGGACAGGGCAAGAGACCCAGTACTTC.

J is TRBJ2-7 and V is TRBV20-1; TRBD1 agrees at 9 bases. Germline loops: CDR1 DFQATT, CDR2 SNEGSKA (reference sequence). The CDR3 is 11 residues long. Trimming cost V 8 bases and J 4 bases; bases outside gene matches: 3. Here the CDR3 DNA reads TGCAGTTCGGGACAGGGTTACGAGCAGTACTTC. This translates into CSSGQGYEQYF.

The chain recombines TRBV6-1 with TRBJ2-1, with 8 bases identical to TRBD1. The junction had 5 bases not matched to a gene; V was cut back by 2 bases and J by 2 bases. This CDR3 is 16 amino acids long. CDR1 and CDR2 (germline): MNHNS, SASEGT. Written as DNA, the CDR3 is TGTGCCAGCAGTGAACTTGGACAGGGACCCTACAATGAGCAGTTCTTC. It encodes CASSELGQGPYNEQFF.

V and J are TRBV20-1 and TRBJ2-7; 10 bases map to TRBD2. V lost 3 bases, J lost 5 bases, and 7 bases stayed unmatched. This CDR3 spans 14 amino acids. From germline, CDR1 is DFQATT and CDR2 SNEGSKA (reference sequence). The CDR3 here is CSASKGLALNEQYF. In DNA, the CDR3 is TGCAGTGCTAGTAAGGGACTAGCGCTGAACGAGCAGTACTTC.

The J gene is TRBJ1-4, the V gene TRBV7-9; tentative D call: TRBD1 (5 bases). Germline V CDR1 and CDR2: SEHNR, FQNEAQ (reference sequence). V lost 4 bases and J 6 bases, leaving 12 bases between the germline ends. The CDR3 loop spans 14 amino acids. The CDR3 loop reads CASSSSGTDEKLFF. CDR3 nucleotides: TGTGCCAGCAGCTCATCCGGGACTGATGAAAAACTGTTTTTT.

The V gene is TRBV27, the J gene TRBJ1-1, with no clear D. This CDR3 region has 15 residues. Germline V lookup: CDR1 MNHEY, CDR2 SMNVEV (reference sequence). Trimming took off 2 bases at V and 3 bases at J, with 13 bases between the two ends. CDR3 residues: CASSLVGEVDTEAFF. CDR3 bases: TGTGCCAGCAGTTTAGTCGGGGAGGTTGACACTGAAGCTTTCTTT.

This rearrangement joins TRBV5-1 to TRBJ2-5; 9 positions match TRBD2. The junction had 7 bases not matched to a gene; V was cut back by 2 bases and J by 2 bases. The CDR3 runs 16 residues. CDR1 is SGHRS, CDR2 YFSETQ, per germline. The CDR3 sequence is CASSFLLAGPQETQYF. The CDR3 DNA is TGCGCCAGCAGCTTCCTACTAGCGGGCCCTCAAGAGACCCAGTACTTC.

CDR3 loop: CASSQEGASGELNTQYF. CDR3 in DNA: TGTGCCAGCAGCCAAGAGGGGGCTAGCGGGGAGTTGAATACGCAGTATTTT. The chain has TRBV3-1 (or the pseudogene TRBV3-2) and TRBJ2-3, with 9 nucleotides matching TRBD2. The CDR3 loop spans 17 amino acids. J lost 7 bases, V lost 0 bases, and 11 bases had no gene match. Germline assignment: CDR1 LGHDT and CDR2 YNNKEL (reference sequence).

The chain employs TRBV19 and TRBJ2-3; D tentatively fits TRBD1 or TRBD2 (5 bases each). Trimming removed 3 bases from V and 6 bases from J, with 10 bases in between. The CDR3 is 13 amino acids. In germline, CDR1 is LNHDA, CDR2 SQIVND (reference sequence). The CDR3 nucleotides read TGTGCCAGTAGTATTCGGGGCGGCGATACGCAGTATTTT. Translated, it gives CASSIRGGDTQYF.

The chain recombines TRBV9 with TRBJ1-4; 7 positions agree with TRBD1. Germline V lookup: CDR1 SGDLS, CDR2 YYNGEE. V lost 4 bases to trimming and J lost 8 bases; unmatched junction nucleotides: 8. This CDR3 has 14 amino acids. The DNA for the CDR3 is TGTGCCAGCAGCCTACAGGGGCAGGCGGAAAAACTGTTTTTT. Its translation is CASSLQGQAEKLFF.

The chain links TRBV30 to TRBJ2-5, with TRBD1 identical over 7 bases. V was pared by 3 bases and J by 1 base, with 8 bases of the junction left unmatched. The V gene's germline CDR1 is GTSNPN and CDR2 SVGIG (reference sequence). The CDR3 spans 15 residues. CDR3 bases: TGTGCCTGGAGCGGCCTCCGGGACAGCCAAGAGACCCAGTACTTC. This codes for CAWSGLRDSQETQYF.

The genes are TRBV18 and TRBJ2-7; 9 bases agree with TRBD2. Germline CDR1 KGHSH, CDR2 LQKENI. The CDR3 loop spans 15 amino acids. V lost 0 bases, J lost 0 bases, and 0 bases stayed unmatched. The CDR3: CASSPPAGGSYEQYF. DNA for the CDR3: TGTGCCAGCTCACCACCAGCGGGGGGCTCCTACGAGCAGTACTTC.

CDR3 coding DNA: TGCAGCGTTGATAAGGACAGGGGAGGAGGTTTCTTT. Amino acids: CSVDKDRGGGFF. The chain joins TRBV29-1 to TRBJ1-1; 9 bases are a match to TRBD1. Germline CDR1 reads SQVTM; CDR2 reads ANQGSEA. The V and J ends lost 3 bases and 13 bases, in that order; junction bases with no gene match: 9. The CDR3 has 12 residues.

The chain carries TRBV7-6 and TRBJ2-5, with D possibly matching TRBD1 (5 bases). Per germline, CDR1 SGHVS and CDR2 FNYEAQ. There are 14 residues in the CDR3. V was cut by 6 bases and J by 2 bases, with 13 bases left in between. Here the CDR3 reads CASRPGAVQETQYF. The CDR3 region has the DNA TGTGCCAGCAGGCCTGGGGCGGTTCAAGAGACCCAGTACTTC.

This clone appeared a single time. The chain carries TRBV4-2 and TRBJ2-5; 8 bases are a match to TRBD1. The CDR3 length is 14 residues. Germline V lookup: CDR1 LGHNA, CDR2 YNFKEQ. V shed 3 bases and J 3 bases; nucleotides not matched to a gene: 3. The chain's CDR3 is CASSHTGQEETQYF. The CDR3 region has the DNA TGTGCCAGCAGCCATACGGGACAGGAAGAGACCCAGTACTTC.

The chain employs TRBV4-3 and TRBJ1-2, with unresolved D. This CDR3 has 15 residues. Germline CDR1 and CDR2: LGHNA and YSLEER. V was pared by 1 base and J by 5 bases, with 14 bases between. CDR3 nucleotide sequence: TGCGCCAGCAGCCAAGTTCTGCAGACTCCGTATGGCTACACCTTC. Protein: CASSQVLQTPYGYTF.

This chain uses TRBV7-2 with TRBJ1-1; D might be TRBD1 (5 bases). Trimming removed 1 base at V and 1 base at J, with 10 bases between. The CDR3 loop spans 15 amino acids. Germline V gene lookup returns CDR1 SGHTA and CDR2 FQGNSA. For the CDR3, the DNA is TGTGCCAGCAGCTTAGTCGAGGGGAGGAACACTGAAGCTTTCTTT. Its protein product is CASSLVEGRNTEAFF. The entire variable domain, with the rest obtained from reference TRBV7-2 and TRBJ1-1, is as follows: GAGVSQSPSNKVTEKGKDVELRCDPISGHTALYWYRQSLGQGLEFLIYFQGNSAPDKSGLPSDRFSAERTGGSVSTLTIQRTQQEDSAVYLCASSLVEGRNTEAFFGQGTRLTVV.

This CDR3 reads CAVQLAGTDTQYF. The DNA for the CDR3 is TGTGCCGTCCAATTAGCAGGCACAGATACGCAGTATTTT. The V gene is TRBV10-3, the J gene TRBJ2-3; no firm D call. Germline CDR1 is ENHRY and CDR2 is SYGVKD. This CDR3 has 13 amino acids. Trimming pared 11 bases from V and 1 base from J, leaving 13 bases between.

The V gene is TRBV25-1, the J gene TRBJ1-1, with D uncertain. Germline CDR1 MGHDK, CDR2 SYGVNS. CDR3 length: 15 residues. V was clipped by 0 bases and J by 5 bases, with 13 bases between them. CDR3 residues: CASSEYSRRGTEAFF. The CDR3 DNA follows: TGTGCCAGCAGTGAATATTCGAGAAGAGGGACTGAAGCTTTCTTT. Full variable domain (remainder filled in from reference TRBV25-1 and TRBJ1-1): EADIYQTPRYLVIGTGKKITLECSQTMGHDKMYWYQQDPGMELHLIHYSYGVNSTEKGDLSSESTVSRIRTEHFPLTLESARPSHTSQYLCASSEYSRRGTEAFFGQGTRLTVV.

CDR3 DNA sequence: TGTGCCAGCAGTTACTCTGCGTATGGCTACACCTTC. Its protein product is CASSYSAYGYTF. V and J are TRBV6-5 and TRBJ1-2; D uncertain. The length of the CDR3 is 12 residues. Trimming removed 0 bases at V and 5 bases at J, with 4 bases between. Germline CDR1 MNHEY, CDR2 SVGAGI.

This clone came up a few times. The chain has TRBV4-3 and TRBJ1-2; possible D gene TRBD1, 5 bases. Germline CDR1 and CDR2: LGHNA and YSLEER. The CDR3 consists of 13 residues. V was cut by 0 bases and J by 8 bases, with 10 bases left in between. The CDR3 spells CASSQERGSGYTF. Written as DNA, the CDR3 is TGCGCCAGCAGCCAAGAGCGGGGCAGCGGCTACACCTTC.

The chain employs TRBV9 and TRBJ1-2, with 10 bases that match TRBD1. The CDR3 extends over 14 amino acids. Per the germline V gene, CDR1 is SGDLS and CDR2 is YYNGEE. V lost 0 bases, J lost 8 bases, and 4 bases stayed unmatched. CDR3 in amino acids: CASSVGQGAQGYTF. In DNA form, the CDR3 reads TGTGCCAGCAGCGTAGGACAGGGGGCACAGGGCTACACCTTC.

CDR3 residues: CASSSSSYEQYF. The CDR3 bases are TGTGCCAGCAGCTCTTCTTCCTACGAGCAGTACTTC. The rearrangement links TRBV5-6 to TRBJ2-7, with D unresolved. This CDR3 has 12 amino acids. Trimming left V 3 bases short and J 1 base short, with 5 bases between. Germline V gene sequence: CDR1 SGHDT, CDR2 YYEEEE.

V usage is TRBV5-1 and J usage is TRBJ1-1; 7 positions agree with TRBD1. This CDR3 has 14 amino acids. Per germline, CDR1 SGHRS and CDR2 YFSETQ. Trimming cost V 4 bases and J 5 bases; bases outside gene matches: 8. The CDR3 region has the DNA TGCGCCAGCAGCCCACAGGGGAGTCGGACTGAAGCTTTCTTT. Translated: CASSPQGSRTEAFF.